The entry that follows covers one T cell receptor beta chain sequence. What it binds is unknown. This specimen belongs to a study of T cell responses to AZD1222 COVID-19 vaccine. Study-level background: Both about-4-week and about-12-week second-dose recipients were combined.

V lost 2 bases and J lost 6; bases outside the gene matches: 2. Germline CDR1 is SGHTA and CDR2 is FQGTGA. The CDR3 loop spans 14 amino acids. Study outcomes and limitations: Nearly half of the spike-specific TCRs reportedly recognize variant regions that carry no mutations. Repertoires were collected only later (after the peak T cell response had occurred). Clonal diversity may have been underestimated, and the donors were mostly white British, with more females than males.

Clones were read by immunoSEQ multiplex PCR, and TCRdb kept only the in-frame ones, dropping some. The table lists about 140,000 clones, 80% to 95% of them singletons. This clonotype was obtained from an adult in good health. V gene TRBV7-3 combines with J gene TRBJ2-3; the match to TRBD1 covers 10 bases. The material sequenced was peripheral blood, taken on day 0 of AZD1222 vaccination. Here the CDR3 DNA reads TGTGCCAGCAGCTTAGGACAGGGGGTCGATACGCAGTATTTT. Translated: CASSLGQGVDTQYF.